This T cell receptor beta chain appears in the sequencing data of a study of blood T cell repertoires in COVID-19. As for the study in general: The samples span acute and convalescent COVID-19 from the United States, Italy and Spain.

With regard to this clone: Relative to the germline gene, one junction end is altered; a read error may explain this.

Original handling: Nucleated cell counts were estimated from reference gene primer amplification. Assay: immunoSEQ multiplex PCR; the TCRdb copy retains only in-frame clones and omits some. D and trimming come from the DNA, and the V and J calls and clone size come from that table. The sample lists fewer than 200,000 clones; roughly 76% were seen once. From germline, CDR1 is MGHRA and CDR2 YSYEKL. The CDR3 has 15 residues. Seattle cases were enrolled at active infection and followed longitudinally. Input material: peripheral blood. The receptor's source is a woman older than 75 with COVID-19, enrolled during active disease. The J gene is TRBJ2-1, the V gene TRBV4-1; TRBD1 matches at 9 bases. The CDR3 DNA is TGCGCCGGCAGCCAAGGGACAGGGTCATACAATGAGCAGTTCTTC. This gives the protein CAGSQGTGSYNEQFF.